This T cell receptor (beta chain) was identified during a study of cytomegalovirus exposure and HLA in healthy donors. Trimming stripped 9 bases from V and 0 bases from J, with 18 bases between. The CDR3 totals 16 residues. Germline CDR1 and CDR2: SGHRS and YFSETQ. PCR involved 60 Vbeta and 13 Jbeta primers. Profiled with immunoSEQ multiplex PCR; TCRdb holds only in-frame clones, not every one. Of over 130,000 clones in the sample, around 57% were seen once. Sample: PBMCs. The receptor was isolated from a male donor in good health and CMV-seronegative. The rearrangement joins TRBV5-1 to TRBJ1-4; D call uncertain. CDR3 amino acids: CATSLRPHATNEKLFF. Here the CDR3 DNA reads TGCGCCACCTCCCTGAGGCCGCACGCAACTAATGAAAAACTGTTTTTT. Looking up the rest from reference TRBV5-1 and TRBJ1-4 gives the full variable domain: KAGVTQTPRYLIKTRGQQVTLSCSPISGHRSVSWYQQTPGQGLQFLFEYFSETQRNKGNFPGRFSGRQFSNSRSEMNVSTLELGDSALYLCATSLRPHATNEKLFFGSGTQLSVL.